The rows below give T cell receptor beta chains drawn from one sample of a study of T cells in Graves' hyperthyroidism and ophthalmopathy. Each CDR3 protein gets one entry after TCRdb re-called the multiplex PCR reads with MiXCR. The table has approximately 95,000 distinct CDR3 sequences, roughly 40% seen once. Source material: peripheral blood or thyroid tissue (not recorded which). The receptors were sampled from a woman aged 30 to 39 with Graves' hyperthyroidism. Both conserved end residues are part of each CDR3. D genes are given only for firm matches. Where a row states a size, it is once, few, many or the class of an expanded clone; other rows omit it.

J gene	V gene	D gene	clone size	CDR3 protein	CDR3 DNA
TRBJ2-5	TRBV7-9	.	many	CASSQQGLQETQYF	TGTGCCAGCAGCCAACAGGGCCTCCAAGAGACCCAGTACTTC
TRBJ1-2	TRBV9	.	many	CASSQLAGGYYGYTF	TGTGCCAGCAGCCAACTCGCAGGCGGGTACTATGGCTACACCTTC
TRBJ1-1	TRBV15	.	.	CATSRGSWDQRGEAFF	TGTGCCACCAGCAGAGGTTCCTGGGACCAACGAGGTGAAGCTTTCTTT
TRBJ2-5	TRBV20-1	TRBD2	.	CSARDPAGVSETQYF	TGCAGTGCTAGAGATCCAGCGGGAGTTTCAGAGACCCAGTACTTC
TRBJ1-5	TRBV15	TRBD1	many	CATSRDLKQGWPQHF	TGTGCCACCAGCAGAGATCTTAAACAGGGGTGGCCCCAGCATTTT
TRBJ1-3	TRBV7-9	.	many	CASSQDLRASGNTIYF	TGTGCCAGCAGCCAAGATCTCCGAGCCTCTGGAAACACCATATATTTT
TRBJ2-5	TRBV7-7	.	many	CASSLGRIEETQYF	TGTGCTAGCAGCTTAGGCAGGATAGAAGAGACCCAGTACTTC
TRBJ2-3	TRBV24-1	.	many	CATSDTGSGTDTQYF	TGTGCCACCAGTGATACCGGGAGTGGAACAGATACGCAGTATTTT
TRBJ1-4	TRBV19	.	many	CASSTYGKLFF	TGTGCCAGTAGTACATATGGAAAACTGTTTTTT
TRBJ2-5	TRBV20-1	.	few	CSARGPGLGETQYF	TGCAGTGCTAGAGGGCCGGGTTTGGGAGAGACCCAGTACTTC
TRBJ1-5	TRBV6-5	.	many	CASSYYGQSNQPQHF	TGTGCCAGCAGTTACTATGGACAGAGCAATCAGCCCCAGCATTTT
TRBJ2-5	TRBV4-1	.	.	CASSQVRSGVTQYF	TGCGCCAGCAGCCAAGTCAGGTCCGGTGTGACCCAGTACTTC
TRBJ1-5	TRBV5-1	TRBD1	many	CASSLGQGSAQPQHF	TGCGCCAGCAGCTTGGGACAGGGGAGCGCTCAGCCCCAGCATTTT
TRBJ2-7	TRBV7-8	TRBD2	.	CASSQLTSGSSYEQYF	TGTGCCAGCAGCCAACTGACTAGCGGGAGCTCCTACGAGCAGTACTTC
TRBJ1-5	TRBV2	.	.	CASSLDPMGSNQPQHF	TGTGCCAGCAGTTTGGATCCGATGGGGAGCAATCAGCCCCAGCATTTT
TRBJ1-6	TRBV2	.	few	CASSAEGFSYNSPLHF	TGTGCCAGCAGTGCCGAGGGGTTCTCCTATAATTCACCCCTCCACTTT
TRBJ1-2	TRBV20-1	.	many	CSAGRTAYGYTF	TGCAGTGCTGGCAGGACAGCCTATGGCTACACCTTC
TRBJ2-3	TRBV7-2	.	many	CASSPDSLTYTQYF	TGTGCCAGCAGCCCGGACAGCTTGACATACACGCAGTATTTT
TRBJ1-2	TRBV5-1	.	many	CASSLQTGPYGYTF	TGCGCCAGCAGCCTACAGACAGGCCCCTATGGCTACACCTTC
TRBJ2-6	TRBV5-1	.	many	CASSLLWAGANVLTF	TGCGCCAGCAGCTTGTTGTGGGCTGGGGCCAACGTCCTGACTTTC
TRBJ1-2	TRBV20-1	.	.	CSTKDGYGYTF	TGCAGTACTAAAGACGGCTATGGCTACACCTTC
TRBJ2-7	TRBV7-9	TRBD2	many	CASSLGAGGLEQYF	TGTGCCAGCAGCTTAGGGGCGGGAGGTCTCGAGCAGTACTTC
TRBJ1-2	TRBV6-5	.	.	CAISVHSSNYGCAF	.
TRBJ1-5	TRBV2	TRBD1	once	CASIEAGTGGGQPQHF	TGTGCCAGCATCGAGGCCGGGACAGGCGGCGGTCAGCCCCAGCATTTT
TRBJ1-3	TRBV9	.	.	CASSGRISGNTIYF	TGTGCCAGCAGCGGCAGAATCTCTGGAAACACCATATATTTT
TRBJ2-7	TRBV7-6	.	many	CASSLAPYEQYF	TGTGCCAGCAGCTTAGCTCCCTACGAGCAGTACTTC
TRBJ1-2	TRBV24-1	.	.	CATSDQGYGYTF	TGTGCCACCAGTGATCAGGGCTATGGCTACACCTTC
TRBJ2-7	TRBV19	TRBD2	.	CASRTGGGTGEQYF	TGTGCCAGTAGGACGGGAGGAGGGACCGGCGAGCAGTACTTC
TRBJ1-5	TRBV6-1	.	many	CASSGQLNQPQHF	TGTGCCAGCAGCGGACAGTTGAATCAGCCCCAGCATTTT
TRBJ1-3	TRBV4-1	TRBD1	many	CASSIVNRDRGLTGSGNTIYF	TGCGCCAGCAGTATCGTTAACCGGGACAGGGGGCTTACAGGCTCTGGAAACACCATATATTTT
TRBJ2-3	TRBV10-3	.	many	CASRREDTQYF	TGTGCCAGCAGGAGAGAGGATACGCAGTATTTT
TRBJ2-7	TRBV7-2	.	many	CASSSFSGEGPYEQYF	TGTGCCAGCAGCTCCTTTAGCGGTGAGGGGCCCTACGAGCAGTACTTC
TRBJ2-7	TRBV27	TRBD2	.	CASGLAGQAYEQYF	TGTGCCAGCGGACTAGCGGGACAAGCCTACGAGCAGTACTTC
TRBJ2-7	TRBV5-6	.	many	CASSLTGPRYEQYF	TGTGCCAGCAGCTTGACAGGGCCACGCTACGAGCAGTACTTC
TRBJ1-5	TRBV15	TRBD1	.	CATSSRGQGVWPQHF	TGTGCCACCAGCAGCCGAGGACAGGGTGTGTGGCCCCAGCATTTT
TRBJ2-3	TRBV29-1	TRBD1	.	CSAYRDRGSDTQYF	TGCAGCGCTTACCGGGACAGGGGATCAGATACGCAGTATTTT
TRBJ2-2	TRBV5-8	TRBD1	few	CASSLAPGQTNTGELFF	TGTGCCAGCAGCTTGGCCCCGGGACAGACGAACACCGGGGAGCTGTTTTTT
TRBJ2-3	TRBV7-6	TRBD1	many	CASSFEVRGIDTQYF	TGTGCCAGCAGCTTCGAGGTCAGGGGGATAGATACGCAGTATTTT
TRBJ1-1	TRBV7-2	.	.	CATRGFFLNTEAFF	TGTGCCACCCGGGGGTTTTTTCTCAACACTGAAGCTTTCTTT
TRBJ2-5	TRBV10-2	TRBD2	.	CASSESGTSGRETQYF	TGCGCCAGCAGTGAGTCTGGGACTAGCGGGAGGGAGACCCAGTACTTC
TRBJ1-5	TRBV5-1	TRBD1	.	CASSLGPGTGRRRQPQHF	TGCGCCAGCAGCTTGGGCCCAGGGACAGGCCGGAGGAGGCAGCCCCAGCATTTT
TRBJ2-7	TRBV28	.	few	CASSWAGSYEQYF	TGTGCCTCCAGCTGGGCAGGGTCTTACGAGCAGTACTTC